The 18 T cell receptor beta chains below all came from one sample that was sequenced in a study of breast tumors, draining lymph nodes, adjacent tissues. Using its own MiXCR run on the multiplex PCR reads, TCRdb lists one record per CDR3 protein. The data hold fewer than 140,000 distinct CDR3 sequences, with roughly 33% observed a single time. Axillary draining lymph nodes of breast cancer patients supplied the node samples. What was sequenced was axillary lymph node tissue. The receptor source for this set is a female donor with breast cancer. Some clones in this sample may be carry-over from other donors' samples.

This clonotype was detected once. V is TRBV2 and J is TRBJ1-2, with TRBD1 matching over 8 bases. The trim removed 9 bases at V and 4 bases at J, leaving 7 bases unmatched. The CDR3 sequence is 13 residues long. Germline CDR1 reads SNHLY; CDR2 reads FYNNEI. CDR3 DNA: TGTGCCAGAGTACAGGGGGAGGGCTATGGCTACACCTTC. Residues: CARVQGEGYGYTF.

Ten or more counts support this clonotype. The rearrangement uses TRBV2 and TRBJ2-7, with 7 bases identical to TRBD1. The germline gives CDR1 SNHLY, CDR2 FYNNEI. V gave up 8 bases and J gave up 5 bases; unmatched junction bases: 24. The CDR3 is 18 residues long. The CDR3 spells CASRLLFPGQTFGDEQYF. The DNA for the CDR3 is TGTGCCAGCCGCTTATTGTTTCCGGGACAGACATTCGGAGACGAGCAGTACTTC.

This clonotype showed up many times. The DNA for the CDR3 is TGCAGTACCAAGGGACAGGCCGAAAAACTGTTTTTT. The encoded protein is CSTKGQAEKLFF. The chain has TRBV20-1 and TRBJ1-4, with 8 bases that match TRBD1. The length of the CDR3 is 12 residues. Trimming removed 8 bases from V and 8 bases from J; junction bases left unmatched: 7. Germline V gene data show CDR1 as DFQATT and CDR2 as SNEGSKA (reference sequence).

A note on this clonotype: A read error may be the cause here, since a much bigger clone is one base away. The rearrangement joins TRBV3-1 to TRBJ2-3; 10 bases fit TRBD2. The CDR3 consists of 17 residues. Germline lookup yields CDR1 LGHDT and CDR2 YNNKEL (reference sequence). The V gene end was trimmed by 2 bases and the J gene end by 2 bases; junction bases not matched to a gene: 7. CDR3 coding DNA: TGTGCCAGCAGCCAATTAGCGGGGGGCCTCACCACAGATACGCAGTATTTT. This encodes CASSQLAGGLTTDTQYF.

This clonotype was found many times. The genes are TRBV15 and TRBJ2-4; 7 nucleotides align to TRBD1. V dropped 0 bases and J dropped 9; count of bases not matched to a gene: 5. CDR3 length: 14 residues. The V gene's germline CDR1 is LNHNV and CDR2 YYDKDF (reference sequence). The chain's CDR3 is CATSRDVGQTIQYF. In nucleotides, the CDR3 is TGTGCCACCAGCAGAGATGTGGGACAGACCATTCAGTACTTC.

V gene TRBV10-3 combines with J gene TRBJ2-5; maybe TRBD1 (7 bases). The V and J ends lost 6 bases and 6 bases respectively, with 14 bases between them. The CDR3 spans 13 residues. Germline V gene data show CDR1 as ENHRY and CDR2 as SYGVKD. In DNA, the CDR3 is TGTGCCATCAGCAGGACAGGAGGGCAGACCCAGTACTTC. Translation gives CAISRTGGQTQYF.

This clonotype was seen at least ten times. The CDR3 DNA reads TGTGCCAGCAGCCATTCCGTCTCCGTCACAGATACGCAGTATTTT. Amino acid sequence: CASSHSVSVTDTQYF. The chain employs TRBV3-1 and TRBJ2-3; D is undetermined. The ends were cut back, 3 bases at V and 2 bases at J, with 12 bases in the middle. The CDR3 runs to 15 residues. The germline gives CDR1 LGHDT, CDR2 YNNKEL (reference sequence).

This clonotype occurred a few times. Since the CDR3 does not end with the conserved phenylalanine or tryptophan, this likely comes from a read error. No DNA is shown, since the ends of the CDR3 on it are uncertain; the CDR3 is the one TCRdb lists. The V call is TRBV11-3, the J call TRBJ2-7. Germline V gives CDR1 SGHNT, CDR2 YENEEA. Ends included, the CDR3 has 8 residues. CDR3 region: CASSSKLC.

Many counts were recorded for this clonotype. The gene calls are TRBV5-1 and TRBJ2-7, with D possibly TRBD2 on 6 matching bases. CDR3 length equals 13 residues. V lost 2 bases, J lost 3 bases, and 9 bases lay in between. CDR1 is SGHRS, CDR2 YFSETQ, per germline. CDR3 amino acids: CASSFGGLYEQYF. The CDR3 nucleotides read TGCGCCAGCAGCTTCGGGGGTCTCTACGAGCAGTACTTC. The variable domain in full, completed from reference TRBV5-1 and TRBJ2-7, reads KAGVTQTPRYLIKTRGQQVTLSCSPISGHRSVSWYQQTPGQGLQFLFEYFSETQRNKGNFPGRFSGRQFSNSRSEMNVSTLELGDSALYLCASSFGGLYEQYFGPGTRLTVT.

The chain carries TRBV15 and TRBJ1-2; possible D gene TRBD1, 5 bases. V shed 3 bases and J shed 8 bases, with 25 bases lying between them. The CDR3 loop spans 17 amino acids. CDR1 and CDR2 from the germline V gene are LNHNV and YYDKDF (reference sequence). In DNA form, the CDR3 reads TGTGCCACCAGCAGCTTGGGGGTCAGGCAGGGACGGTTCGGCTACACCTTC. Residues: CATSSLGVRQGRFGYTF.

This clonotype was seen at least ten times. The rearrangement uses TRBV14 and TRBJ2-1; TRBD2 matches 12 bases. Trimming at V came to 4 bases and at J to 4 bases, leaving 17 bases not matched to a gene. The germline V gene encodes CDR1 SGHDN and CDR2 FVKESK. This CDR3 is 20 amino acids long. For the CDR3, the DNA is TGTGCCAGCAGCCTGAGATTGTCCGGACTAGCGGGAAAAATGTACAATGAGCAGTTCTTC. Translating gives CASSLRLSGLAGKMYNEQFF.

Note on this clonotype: This could be a read error, since a much larger clone is one nucleotide away. V and J are TRBV7-2 and TRBJ2-4; D may be TRBD2 (5 bases). There are 17 residues in the CDR3. Germline V gene sequence: CDR1 SGHTA, CDR2 FQGNSA. The CDR3 DNA sequence: TGTGCCAGCAGCTTAGAACCGGGATCGATGACCAAAAACCTTCAGTACTTC. Translating gives CASSLEPGSMTKNLQYF. The full variable domain, its missing parts supplied by reference TRBV7-2 and TRBJ2-4, is GAGVSQSPSNKVTEKGKDVELRCDPISGHTALYWYRQSLGQGLEFLIYFQGNSAPDKSGLPSDRFSAERTGGSVSTLTIQRTQQEDSAVYLCASSLEPGSMTKNLQYFGAGTRLSVL.

Many counts were recorded for this clonotype. The gene calls are TRBV4-2 and TRBJ2-7; 9 positions agree with TRBD2. The length of the CDR3 is 16 residues. Germline CDR1 LGHNA, CDR2 YNFKEQ. With 1 base clipped from V and 0 bases from J, the junction kept 4 bases outside the gene matches. As DNA, the CDR3 is TGTGCCAGCAGCCAAGCGACTAGCGGAAGCTCCTACGAGCAGTACTTC. As protein: CASSQATSGSSYEQYF.

This clonotype was counted many times. The CDR3 loop reads CASSSGGRQGGEKLFF. DNA for the CDR3: TGTGCCAGCAGTTCGGGCGGACGGCAGGGGGGTGAAAAACTGTTTTTT. The V call is TRBV7-9, the J call TRBJ1-4; TRBD1 agrees at 7 bases. V lost 6 bases, J lost 7 bases, and 14 bases stayed unmatched. From germline, CDR1 is SEHNR and CDR2 FQNEAQ (reference sequence). CDR3 length: 16 residues.

This clonotype was counted only a few times. The gene calls are TRBV30 and TRBJ1-3; D gene uncertain. Germline CDR1 reads GTSNPN; CDR2 reads SVGIG (reference sequence). V lost 5 bases to trimming and J lost 3 bases, with 20 bases between them. CDR3 length: 16 residues. CDR3 in DNA: TGTGCCTGGGCCCCCATGGGAGGCGAGTTTGGAAACACCATATATTTT. Its translation is CAWAPMGGEFGNTIYF.

This clonotype was detected ten times or more. V usage is TRBV7-8 and J usage is TRBJ2-2; TRBD2 agrees at 8 bases. Losses at the gene ends were 0 bases for V and 5 bases for J; bases not matched to a gene: 11. There are 18 residues in the CDR3. CDR1 and CDR2 from the germline V gene are SGHVS and FQNEAQ. The CDR3 DNA follows: TGTGCCAGCAGCTTAGCGTCCAGCGGGGGCCCGGGGACCGGGGAGCTGTTTTTT. Translation gives CASSLASSGGPGTGELFF.

The table lists this clonotype with many counts. A much larger clone differs by one base, so this may be a read error. The rearrangement uses TRBV5-6 and TRBJ2-7; possibly TRBD1 for D (6 bases). There are 11 residues in the CDR3. Germline values: CDR1 SGHDT, CDR2 YYEEEE. Written as DNA, the CDR3 is TGTGCCAGCAGCTCTAGACAGGCAGAAGACTTC. Amino acid sequence: CASSSRQAEDF.

This clonotype has ten or more counts. A much larger clone differs by one base, so this may be a read error. This rearrangement joins TRBV9 to TRBJ2-5; D is possibly TRBD1 or TRBD2 (6 bases each). CDR1 and CDR2 (germline): SGDLS, YYNGEE. The CDR3 length is 15 residues. The CDR3 DNA reads as TGTGCCAGCAGCGTAACAGGGACTCTCTCGGAGACCCCGTACTTC. It encodes CASSVTGTLSETPYF.